Presented here are 10 T cell receptor beta chains from one specimen sequenced in a study of blood T cell repertoires in COVID-19. Using immunoSEQ multiplex PCR, the repertoire was profiled, and TCRdb retains in-frame clones only, with some absent. This table has nearly 250,000 clones, 86% appearing once. Sequenced input: peripheral blood. All receptors come from a woman older than 75 with COVID-19, enrolled during active disease.

This chain joins TRBV28 and TRBJ2-1, with D maybe TRBD1 (5 bases). CDR3 length equals 14 residues. V dropped 8 bases and J dropped 0 bases, with 11 bases sitting between them. The germline gives CDR1 MDHEN, CDR2 SYDVKM. This CDR3 reads CASSGHSSYNEQFF. In nucleotides, the CDR3 is TGTGCCAGCTCAGGACATAGCTCCTACAATGAGCAGTTCTTC.

This chain links TRBV5-1 with TRBJ2-4; 9 bases map to TRBD2. The CDR3 extends over 15 amino acids. Germline trimming cut 4 bases from V and 5 bases from J; bases unmatched to any gene: 7. CDR1 and CDR2 from the germline V gene are SGHRS and YFSETQ. The CDR3 nucleotides are TGCGCCAGCAGCATAAGCGGGGGGAGACAAAACATTCAGTACTTC. As protein: CASSISGGRQNIQYF.

This clone came up a few times. The rearrangement links TRBV9 to TRBJ1-5; a weak D match, TRBD1 (6 bases). Germline V gives CDR1 SGDLS, CDR2 YYNGEE. The CDR3 consists of 14 residues. V lost 0 bases to trimming and J lost 2 bases, with 6 bases between them. The CDR3 bases are TGTGCCAGCAGCGTAGGGACAGGCAATCAGCCCCAGCATTTT. This codes for CASSVGTGNQPQHF.

The chain links TRBV11-2 to TRBJ1-1, with 8 positions matching TRBD1. The CDR3 is 15 amino acids. J was trimmed by 1 base and V by 4 bases; bases with no gene match: 5. CDR1 is SGHAT, CDR2 FQNNGV, per germline. The chain's CDR3 is CASSWTGTGNTEAFF. DNA of the CDR3: TGTGCCAGCAGCTGGACCGGGACAGGGAACACTGAAGCTTTCTTT.

The gene calls are TRBV7-3 and TRBJ2-5; possibly TRBD2 for D (7 bases). CDR1 and CDR2 from the germline V gene are SGHTA and FQGTGA. The CDR3 runs to 14 residues. Trimming removed 5 bases at V and 5 bases at J, with 15 bases between. The CDR3 bases are TGTGCCAGCAGCGCCCTTGCGGGGGCTGAGACCCAGTACTTC. It encodes CASSALAGAETQYF. Drawing the rest from reference TRBV7-3 and TRBJ2-5, the complete variable domain is GAGVSQTPSNKVTEKGKYVELRCDPISGHTALYWYRQSLGQGPEFLIYFQGTGAADDSGLPNDRFFAVRPEGSVSTLKIQRTERGDSAVYLCASSALAGAETQYFGPGTRLLVL.

The genes are TRBV10-3 and TRBJ1-4; 7 positions match TRBD1. The V segment lost 0 bases and the J segment 8 bases; nucleotides outside the gene matches: 6. Germline CDR1 is ENHRY and CDR2 is SYGVKD. This CDR3 is built from 15 residues. Here the CDR3 reads CAISESRQGEEKLFF. The CDR3 coding sequence is TGTGCCATCAGTGAGTCTAGGCAGGGGGAGGAAAAACTGTTTTTT.

The chain combines TRBV6-5 with TRBJ1-2, with unresolved D. There are 14 residues in the CDR3. Trimming took 7 bases from V and 0 from J, leaving 12 bases between them. From germline, CDR1 is MNHEY and CDR2 SVGAGI. The CDR3 loop reads CASTSARANYGYTF. The CDR3 coding sequence is TGTGCCAGCACCTCCGCGCGGGCTAACTATGGCTACACCTTC.

V is TRBV7-9 and J is TRBJ1-4, with 7 bases aligning to TRBD1. The length of the CDR3 is 15 residues. Trimming at V came to 4 bases and at J to 1 base, leaving 3 bases not matched to a gene. Germline loops: CDR1 SEHNR, CDR2 FQNEAQ (reference sequence). The CDR3 region is CASSSNRGTNEKLFF. DNA of the CDR3: TGTGCCAGCAGCTCCAACAGGGGAACTAATGAAAAACTGTTTTTT.

This rearrangement joins TRBV30 to TRBJ2-7; D possibly corresponds to TRBD1 (7 bases). Per germline, CDR1 GTSNPN and CDR2 SVGIG (reference sequence). V was clipped by 2 bases and J by 2 bases, with 16 bases between them. The CDR3 has 15 residues. The CDR3 loop is CAWSLEQGRTYEQYF. The CDR3 coding sequence is TGTGCCTGGAGTTTAGAACAGGGGAGGACCTACGAGCAGTACTTC.

V gene TRBV7-2 combines with J gene TRBJ1-2; weak D call: TRBD1 (6 bases). The CDR3 contains 14 residues. Trimming removed 6 bases from V and 6 bases from J, with 17 bases in between. Germline V gene sequence: CDR1 SGHTA, CDR2 FQGNSA. The chain's CDR3 is CASRDSIKDHGYTF. CDR3 nucleotides: TGTGCCAGCAGGGACAGCATAAAAGACCATGGCTACACCTTC.